A single sample gave rise to the 21 T cell receptor beta chains below, sequenced in a study of cytomegalovirus exposure and HLA in healthy donors. PCR amplification relied on 60 Vbeta primers (plus 13 Jbeta primers). Sequenced by immunoSEQ multiplex PCR; TCRdb stores in-frame clones only, minus some. The data contain 150,000 to 200,000 clones, about 80% of them seen just once; the ten biggest clones take up approximately 15%. Sequenced material: PBMCs. The receptors were sampled from a woman in her forties in good health and CMV-seronegative.

The chain couples TRBV29-1 to TRBJ2-3; the D gene is possibly TRBD2 (6 bases). Trimming stripped 5 bases from V and 0 bases from J, with 12 bases between. The germline V gene encodes CDR1 SQVTM and CDR2 ANQGSEA. The CDR3 length is 14 residues. CDR3 sequence reads: CSVPELASTDTQYF. The DNA for the CDR3 is TGCAGCGTTCCGGAACTAGCCAGCACAGATACGCAGTATTTT.

The rearrangement joins TRBV28 to TRBJ2-7; D unresolved. The CDR3 has 12 amino acids. V dropped 3 bases and J dropped 3 bases, with 6 bases sitting between them. CDR1 and CDR2 (germline): MDHEN, SYDVKM. CDR3 nucleotides: TGTGCCAGCAGTTTCGCTAGCTACGAGCAGTACTTC. The encoded protein is CASSFASYEQYF.

The chain uses TRBV18 and TRBJ2-3; D gene unclear. Germline-derived CDR1 and CDR2 are KGHSH and LQKENI. The CDR3 contains 15 residues. V lost 3 bases and J lost 7, with 17 bases in between. CDR3 loop: CASSPIPSRAYTQYF. In DNA, the CDR3 is TGTGCCAGCTCACCCATACCCTCCCGTGCGTATACGCAGTATTTT.

This chain connects TRBV7-8 to TRBJ2-1; D remains unclear. The CDR3 totals 13 residues. With 0 bases removed from V and 6 bases from J, the gap between germline ends came to 6 bases. The germline V gene has CDR1 SGHVS and CDR2 FQNEAQ. The DNA of the CDR3 is TGTGCCAGCAGCTTAGCCCCCAGCAATGAGCAGTTCTTC. It yields the protein CASSLAPSNEQFF.

This clone was counted once. This CDR3 is CASSIKGQGNQPQHF. DNA of the CDR3: TGTGCCAGTAGTATAAAGGGACAGGGTAATCAGCCCCAGCATTTT. The chain links TRBV19 to TRBJ1-5, with 9 bases identical to TRBD1. The CDR3 runs to 15 residues. Germline V gene lookup returns CDR1 LNHDA and CDR2 SQIVND (reference sequence). V shed 2 bases and J 4 bases; nucleotides not matched to a gene: 3.

V and J are TRBV4-1 and TRBJ2-7; D may be TRBD2 (5 bases). V was cut by 0 bases and J by 6 bases, with 12 bases left in between. CDR1 is MGHRA, CDR2 YSYEKL, per germline. The CDR3 covers 14 residues. CDR3 sequence (DNA): TGCGCCAGCAGCCAAGAGGCGAGAGGGCGCGAGCAGTACTTC. It yields the protein CASSQEARGREQYF.

This clone was seen a few times. The CDR3 DNA sequence: TGTGCCAGCAGCTTACTGGACCGAGGGTCTTCACCCCTCCACTTT. Protein sequence: CASSLLDRGSSPLHF. The chain combines TRBV7-3 with TRBJ1-6; D gene unclear. The CDR3 sequence is 15 residues long. Trimming removed 2 bases from V and 9 bases from J, with 14 bases in between. Germline V lookup: CDR1 SGHTA, CDR2 FQGTGA. Full variable domain (rest looked up from reference TRBV7-3 and TRBJ1-6): GAGVSQTPSNKVTEKGKYVELRCDPISGHTALYWYRQSLGQGPEFLIYFQGTGAADDSGLPNDRFFAVRPEGSVSTLKIQRTERGDSAVYLCASSLLDRGSSPLHFGNGTRLTVT.

This chain joins TRBV7-2 and TRBJ2-7, with TRBD2 matching over 11 bases. The germline V gene has CDR1 SGHTA and CDR2 FQGNSA. The CDR3 is made up of 14 amino acids. The trim removed 5 bases at V and 6 bases at J, leaving 6 bases unmatched. CDR3 amino acids: CASSTLSGGAEQYF. CDR3 in DNA: TGTGCCAGCAGCACACTTAGCGGGGGGGCCGAGCAGTACTTC.

J is TRBJ1-1 and V is TRBV7-9; D perhaps matches TRBD1 (6 bases). The V end lost 5 bases, the J end lost 0 bases, and 10 bases lay between the germline ends. The CDR3 has 14 residues. CDR1 is SEHNR and CDR2 is FQNEAQ in the germline V gene (reference sequence). The CDR3, as DNA: TGTGCCAGCAGCCACGGACAGATGAACACTGAAGCTTTCTTT. Its translation: CASSHGQMNTEAFF.

Only one count was recorded for this clone. This chain connects TRBV11-1 to TRBJ2-7, with D possibly matching TRBD1 (5 bases). The germline V gene has CDR1 SGHAT and CDR2 FQDESV (reference sequence). The germline V and J ends were trimmed by 2 bases and 6 bases, with 17 bases remaining between them. The CDR3 is made up of 15 amino acids. The CDR3 DNA follows: TGTGCCAGCAGCTTATGGGGAAGTGGGGCGGCCGAGCAGTACTTC. It specifies CASSLWGSGAAEQYF.

This chain joins TRBV7-2 and TRBJ2-3; D possibly corresponds to TRBD2 (7 bases). The CDR3 runs to 15 residues. Trimming cost V 6 bases and J 5 bases, with 18 bases left between them. Looked up from germline, CDR1 is SGHTA and CDR2 is FQGNSA. CDR3: CASSLGAGAGDTQYF. The CDR3 DNA sequence: TGTGCCAGCAGTTTGGGGGCGGGGGCTGGAGATACGCAGTATTTT.

J is TRBJ2-3 and V is TRBV7-3, with TRBD2 identical over 7 bases. The V gene end was trimmed by 0 bases and the J gene end by 2 bases; junction bases not matched to a gene: 2. Germline values: CDR1 SGHTA, CDR2 FQGTGA. This CDR3 has 15 amino acids. This chain's CDR3 is CASSLTREDTDTQYF. The CDR3 region has the DNA TGTGCCAGCAGCTTAACACGGGAGGACACAGATACGCAGTATTTT.

The chain recombines TRBV10-2 with TRBJ1-5, with TRBD1 identical over 9 bases. This CDR3 comprises 16 residues. Germline loops: CDR1 WSHSY, CDR2 SAAADI. The V gene end was trimmed by 7 bases and the J gene end by 1 base; junction bases not matched to a gene: 8. CDR3 loop: CASMNWGTGSNQPQHF. The CDR3 coding sequence is TGCGCCAGCATGAATTGGGGGACAGGGAGCAATCAGCCCCAGCATTTT.

The rearrangement links TRBV4-3 to TRBJ1-6; 7 nucleotides match TRBD1. J gave up 5 bases and V 5 bases, and 9 bases lay outside the gene matches. The CDR3 consists of 16 residues. Germline V CDR1 and CDR2: LGHNA, YSLEER. The CDR3 DNA follows: TGCGCCAGCAGCGTGGACAGGCAAAGTAATAATTCACCCCTCCACTTT. It yields the protein CASSVDRQSNNSPLHF.

This clone was counted once. The CDR3 here is CASSGSGNQPQHF. The CDR3 bases are TGTGCCAGCAGTGGCTCGGGCAATCAGCCCCAGCATTTT. The V and J genes are TRBV2 and TRBJ1-5; D unclear. This CDR3 spans 13 amino acids. V was trimmed by 4 bases and J by 2 bases, leaving 6 bases between them. Germline V CDR1 and CDR2: SNHLY, FYNNEI.

The rearrangement joins TRBV28 to TRBJ1-1, with D hard to call. Trimming shortened V by 0 bases and J by 10 bases, and 12 bases separated the two germline ends. Germline CDR1 is MDHEN and CDR2 is SYDVKM. CDR3 length equals 13 residues. The CDR3: CASSLWGERGAFF. The CDR3 DNA follows: TGTGCCAGCAGTTTATGGGGAGAAAGAGGAGCTTTCTTT. Full variable domain (rest looked up from reference TRBV28 and TRBJ1-1): DVKVTQSSRYLVKRTGEKVFLECVQDMDHENMFWYRQDPGLGLRLIYFSYDVKMKEKGDIPEGYSVSREKKERFSLILESASTNQTSMYLCASSLWGERGAFFGQGTRLTVV.

The chain recombines TRBV21-1 with TRBJ2-1; the tabulated D call, TRBD2, remains unverified against the DNA. TRBV21-1 counts as a pseudogene. CDR3 size: 15 residues. CDR3 protein: CASSNPPCGSVWQFF. The CDR3 coding sequence is TGTGCCAGCAGCAACCCCCCCTGCGGGTCCGTGTGGCAGTTCTTC.

A few counts support this clone. The CDR3 is CASSIGQGGPNEKLFF. In DNA form, the CDR3 reads TGTGCCAGCAGCATCGGACAGGGGGGTCCTAATGAAAAACTGTTTTTT. The rearrangement joins TRBV11-3 to TRBJ1-4; TRBD1 agrees at 10 bases. The length of the CDR3 is 16 residues. Germline V gene data show CDR1 as SGHNT and CDR2 as YENEEA. Unmatched junction bases numbered 6, after V lost 5 bases and J lost 3 bases. The full variable domain, its missing parts supplied by reference TRBV11-3 and TRBJ1-4, is EAGVVQSPRYKIIEKKQPVAFWCNPISGHNTLYWYLQNLGQGPELLIRYENEEAVDDSQLPKDRFSAERLKGVDSTLKIQPAELGDSAVYLCASSIGQGGPNEKLFFGSGTQLSVL.

The chain recombines TRBV29-1 with TRBJ2-1, with a tentative D call TRBD1 (5 bases). The ends were cut back, 6 bases at V and 10 bases at J, with 10 bases in the middle. CDR1 SQVTM and CDR2 ANQGSEA come from the germline V gene. The CDR3 is 10 residues long. The CDR3 loop is CSVRDWEQFF. CDR3 coding DNA: TGCAGCGTCAGGGATTGGGAGCAGTTCTTC.

V usage is TRBV4-3 and J usage is TRBJ1-2; no definite D call. Per the germline V gene, CDR1 is LGHNA and CDR2 is YSLEER. The V end was cut by 1 base, the J end by 0 bases, with 9 bases between. The CDR3 runs 15 residues. CDR3 loop: CASSQVESANYGYTF. CDR3 in DNA: TGCGCCAGCAGCCAAGTAGAATCGGCTAACTATGGCTACACCTTC.

Points on this clone: The same CDR3 can be traced to other DNA sequences in this sample. The V call is TRBV28, the J call TRBJ1-1; D gene ambiguous. The CDR3 runs to 12 residues. Trimming shortened V by 6 bases and J by 5 bases, and 10 bases separated the two germline ends. Germline CDR1 reads MDHEN; CDR2 reads SYDVKM. The CDR3 reads CASSLRGTEAFF. The CDR3 bases are TGTGCCAGCAGCCTGAGAGGAACTGAAGCTTTCTTT.